This record concerns one T cell receptor beta chain sequence. This entry belongs to a study of blood T cell repertoires in COVID-19. Data came from immunoSEQ multiplex PCR; TCRdb stores just in-frame clones and leaves some out. The profile shows 130,000 to 150,000 clones, about 86% of them singletons. This CDR3 spans 13 amino acids. The V gene lost 1 base and the J gene lost 4 bases, with 7 bases spanning the gap. Germline V lookup: CDR1 LGHNA, CDR2 YSLEER. This rearrangement joins TRBV4-3 to TRBJ1-1, with D perhaps TRBD1 (5 bases). This TCR derives from a middle-aged man who had recovered from COVID-19. The sequenced material came from PBMCs or T cells enriched from blood (not recorded which). The DNA for the CDR3 is TGCGCCAGCAGCCAAGCTAGGGGCACTGAAGCTTTCTTT. This translates into CASSQARGTEAFF.